This entry lists 13 T cell receptor beta chains sequenced from one sample in a study of OX40 agonist ivuxolimab in advanced cancers. Clones were sequenced by immunoSEQ multiplex PCR, and TCRdb holds only the in-frame ones, with some missing. The sample records more than 15,000 clones, 86% being singletons. Sequences were derived from CD4+ or CD8+ T cells sorted from blood, sampled in a trial of the OX40 agonist ivuxolimab. These receptors were obtained from an adult with an advanced solid tumor such as melanoma, head and neck, liver or kidney cancer.

The chain couples TRBV6-5 to TRBJ2-7, with D unresolved. Trimming left V 6 bases short and J 0 bases short, with 3 bases between. The CDR3 consists of 11 residues. Germline V gene data show CDR1 as MNHEY and CDR2 as SVGAGI. CDR3 amino acids: CASRSSYEQYF. The CDR3 coding sequence is TGTGCCAGCAGAAGCTCCTACGAGCAGTACTTC.

This chain joins TRBV9 and TRBJ2-5; 7 bases agree with TRBD2. The DNA matches TRBJ2-7 better at its end, which makes the J call doubtful. The CDR3 runs 15 residues. Germline CDR1 and CDR2: SGDLS and YYNGEE. Written as DNA, the CDR3 is TGTGCCAGCAGCGTAGGGGCGGGGGAATACTACGAGCAGTACTTC. Encoded protein: CASSVGAGEYYEQYF.

The chain couples TRBV6-6 to TRBJ1-3; tentatively, D is TRBD1 (5 bases). The CDR3 has 13 amino acids. With 7 bases removed from V and 6 bases from J, the gap between germline ends came to 13 bases. The germline CDR1 and CDR2 sequences are MNHNY and SVGAGI (reference sequence). The CDR3 DNA follows: TGTGCCAGCACCCGCGAAGGGGTAAACACCATATATTTT. Amino acids: CASTREGVNTIYF.

Here the CDR3 reads CASRPGGVYEQYF. Here the CDR3 DNA reads TGTGCCAGCAGACCGGGGGGAGTTTACGAGCAGTACTTC. This chain links TRBV27 with TRBJ2-7, with TRBD2 matching over 7 bases. Germline V gene data show CDR1 as MNHEY and CDR2 as SMNVEV (reference sequence). CDR3 length equals 13 residues. J was trimmed by 4 bases and V by 6 bases; bases with no gene match: 6.

The rearrangement joins TRBV27 to TRBJ1-2; D may be TRBD1 (6 bases). Germline V gene data show CDR1 as MNHEY and CDR2 as SMNVEV (reference sequence). Trimming shortened V by 7 bases and J by 8 bases, and 20 bases separated the two germline ends. This CDR3 has 14 amino acids. The CDR3, as DNA: TGTGCCAGCACCAATAGGGGGGCTCATGGGGGCTACACCTTC. Translating it yields CASTNRGAHGGYTF.

CDR3: CASSQAGGAGLEKLFF. In nucleotides, the CDR3 is TGCGCCAGCAGCCAAGCGGGGGGGGCAGGGTTGGAAAAACTGTTTTTT. The chain employs TRBV4-1 and TRBJ1-4; D may be TRBD1 (6 bases). This CDR3 has 16 residues. CDR1 and CDR2 from the germline V gene are MGHRA and YSYEKL. V shed 1 base and J shed 8 bases, with 17 bases lying between them.

This sequence joins TRBV6-5 and TRBJ2-1; unclear D gene. The germline V and J ends were trimmed by 0 bases and 7 bases, with 10 bases remaining between them. Germline assignment: CDR1 MNHEY and CDR2 SVGAGI. The length of the CDR3 is 14 residues. The DNA for the CDR3 is TGTGCCAGCAGTTACTCAGGGTTTAGGAATGAGCAGTTCTTC. Its protein is CASSYSGFRNEQFF.

The rearrangement joins TRBV4-1 to TRBJ1-3; D is ambiguous. Trimming took 0 bases from V and 4 from J, leaving 19 bases between them. The CDR3 has 18 amino acids. In germline, CDR1 is MGHRA, CDR2 YSYEKL. Here the CDR3 reads CASSQESAGRRGGNTIYF. In DNA, the CDR3 is TGCGCCAGCAGCCAAGAATCCGCCGGACGGCGAGGAGGAAACACCATATATTTT.

The chain joins TRBV18 to TRBJ2-5, with 13 bases matching TRBD2. The V and J ends lost 6 bases and 1 base, in that order; junction bases with no gene match: 11. The CDR3 covers 18 residues. CDR1 KGHSH and CDR2 LQKENI come from the germline V gene. CDR3 nucleotide sequence: TGTGCCAGCTCGCTCTTCTCCGGGACTAGCGGGACCCAAGAGACCCAGTACTTC. Amino acid sequence: CASSLFSGTSGTQETQYF.

CDR3: CASSYSSGSDTQYF. The CDR3 DNA is TGTGCCAGCAGTTACTCCTCCGGTTCAGATACGCAGTATTTT. The V and J genes are TRBV6-5 and TRBJ2-3; D gene uncertain. Germline V gives CDR1 MNHEY, CDR2 SVGAGI. Trimming removed 0 bases at V and 4 bases at J, with 8 bases between. This CDR3 comprises 14 residues.

The V and J genes are TRBV7-8 and TRBJ1-3; D ambiguous. This CDR3 contains 15 residues. The V and J ends lost 5 bases and 2 bases respectively, with 13 bases between them. The germline V gene has CDR1 SGHVS and CDR2 FQNEAQ. Here the CDR3 reads CASSARWGAGNTIYF. The CDR3 bases are TGTGCCAGCAGCGCGCGGTGGGGAGCTGGAAACACCATATATTTT.

The chain couples TRBV5-1 to TRBJ1-3; 7 positions agree with TRBD1. The CDR3 is 12 amino acids. Germline V CDR1 and CDR2: SGHRS, YFSETQ. Trimming cost V 4 bases and J 6 bases; bases outside gene matches: 1. As DNA, the CDR3 is TGCGCCAGCAGCAGGGGGCTAAACACCATATATTTT. Its translation: CASSRGLNTIYF.

Points on this clone: At one of its ends the junction is not consistent with the germline gene, which may arise from a read error. V is TRBV20-1 and J is TRBJ2-4, with 10 bases that match TRBD1. Per germline, CDR1 DFQATT and CDR2 SNEGSKA (reference sequence). The CDR3 is 11 residues long. Here the CDR3 reads CSASAPGQGHF. CDR3 coding DNA: TGCAGTGCTAGTGCCCCGGGACAGGGGCACTTC.